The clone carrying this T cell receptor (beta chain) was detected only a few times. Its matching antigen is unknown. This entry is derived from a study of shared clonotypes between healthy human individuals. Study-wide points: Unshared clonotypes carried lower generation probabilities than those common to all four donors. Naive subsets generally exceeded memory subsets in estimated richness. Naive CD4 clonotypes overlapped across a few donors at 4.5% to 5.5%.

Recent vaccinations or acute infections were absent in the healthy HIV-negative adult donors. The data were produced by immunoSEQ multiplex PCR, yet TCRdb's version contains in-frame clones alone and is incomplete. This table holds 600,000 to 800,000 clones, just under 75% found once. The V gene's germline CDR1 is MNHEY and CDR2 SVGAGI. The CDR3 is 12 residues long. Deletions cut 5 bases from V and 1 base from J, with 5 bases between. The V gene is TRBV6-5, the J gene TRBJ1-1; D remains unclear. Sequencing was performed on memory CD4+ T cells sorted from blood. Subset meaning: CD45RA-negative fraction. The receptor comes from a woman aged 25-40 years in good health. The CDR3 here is CASSRQNTEAFF. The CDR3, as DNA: TGTGCCAGCAGTCGTCAGAACACTGAAGCTTTCTTT.